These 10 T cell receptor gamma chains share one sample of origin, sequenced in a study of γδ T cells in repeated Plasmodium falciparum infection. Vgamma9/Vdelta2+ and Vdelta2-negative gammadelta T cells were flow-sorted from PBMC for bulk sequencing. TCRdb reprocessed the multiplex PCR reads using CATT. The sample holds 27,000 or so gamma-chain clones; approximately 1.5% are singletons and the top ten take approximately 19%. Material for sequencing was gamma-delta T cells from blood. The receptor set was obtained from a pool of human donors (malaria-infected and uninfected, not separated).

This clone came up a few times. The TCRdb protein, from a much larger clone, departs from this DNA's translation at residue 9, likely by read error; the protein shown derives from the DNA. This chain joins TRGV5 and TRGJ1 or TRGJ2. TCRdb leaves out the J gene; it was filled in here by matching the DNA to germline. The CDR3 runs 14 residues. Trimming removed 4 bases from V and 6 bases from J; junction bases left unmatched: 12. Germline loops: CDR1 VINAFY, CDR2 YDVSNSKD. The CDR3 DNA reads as TGTGCCACCTGGGAAAGACCCATGGGTTATAAGAAACTCTTT. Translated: CATWERPMGYKKLF.

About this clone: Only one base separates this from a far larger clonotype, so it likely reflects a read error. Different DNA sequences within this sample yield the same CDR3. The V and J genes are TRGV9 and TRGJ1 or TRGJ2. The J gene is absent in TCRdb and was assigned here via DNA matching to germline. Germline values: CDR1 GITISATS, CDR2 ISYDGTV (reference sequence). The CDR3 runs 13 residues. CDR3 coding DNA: TGTGCCCTGTGGGAGTCACATTATTATAAGAAACTCTTT. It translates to CALWESHYYKKLF.

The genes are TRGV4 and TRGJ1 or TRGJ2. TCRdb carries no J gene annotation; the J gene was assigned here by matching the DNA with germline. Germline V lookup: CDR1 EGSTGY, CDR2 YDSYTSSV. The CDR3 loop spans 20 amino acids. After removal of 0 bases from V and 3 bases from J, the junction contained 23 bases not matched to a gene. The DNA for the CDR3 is TGTGCCACCTGGGATGGGCCGATCTTTCGGGGGTATACGTTTTATTATAAGAAACTCTTT. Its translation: CATWDGPIFRGYTFYYKKLF.

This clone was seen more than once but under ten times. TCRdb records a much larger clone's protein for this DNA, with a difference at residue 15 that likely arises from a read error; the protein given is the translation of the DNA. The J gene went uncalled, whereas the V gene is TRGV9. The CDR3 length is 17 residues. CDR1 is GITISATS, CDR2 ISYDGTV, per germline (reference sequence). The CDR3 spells CALWEVTDELGKKIRVF. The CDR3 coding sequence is TGTGCCTTGTGGGAGGTCACGGATGAGTTGGGCAAAAAAATCAGGGTATTT.

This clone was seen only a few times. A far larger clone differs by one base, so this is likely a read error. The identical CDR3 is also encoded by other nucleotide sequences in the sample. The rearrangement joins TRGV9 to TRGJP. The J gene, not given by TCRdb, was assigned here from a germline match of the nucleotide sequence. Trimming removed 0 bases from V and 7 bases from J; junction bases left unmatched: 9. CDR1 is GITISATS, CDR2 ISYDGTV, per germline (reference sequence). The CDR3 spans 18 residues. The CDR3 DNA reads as TGTGCCTTGTGGGAGGTGGTGGCGCAGGAGTTGGGCAAAAAAATCAAGGTATTT. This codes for CALWEVVAQELGKKIKVF.

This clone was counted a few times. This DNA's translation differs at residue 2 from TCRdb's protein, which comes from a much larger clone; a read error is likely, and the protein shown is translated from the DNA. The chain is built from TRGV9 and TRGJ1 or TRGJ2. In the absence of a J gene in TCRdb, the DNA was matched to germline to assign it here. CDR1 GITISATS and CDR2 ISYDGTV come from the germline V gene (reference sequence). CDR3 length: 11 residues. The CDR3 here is CTLWDYSKKLF. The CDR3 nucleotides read TGTACCTTGTGGGATTACTCGAAGAAACTCTTT.

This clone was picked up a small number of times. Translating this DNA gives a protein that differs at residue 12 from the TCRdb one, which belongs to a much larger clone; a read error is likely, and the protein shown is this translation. The CDR3 DNA follows: TGTGCCTTGTGGGAGGCCCAAAGTATAAGGTTGAGCAAAAAAATCAAGGTATTT. Translating gives CALWEAQSIRLSKKIKVF. The gene calls are TRGV9 and TRGJP. The J gene was not available in TCRdb and was assigned here by matching the DNA to germline segments. Germline V gene sequence: CDR1 GITISATS, CDR2 ISYDGTV (reference sequence). The CDR3 is 18 amino acids.

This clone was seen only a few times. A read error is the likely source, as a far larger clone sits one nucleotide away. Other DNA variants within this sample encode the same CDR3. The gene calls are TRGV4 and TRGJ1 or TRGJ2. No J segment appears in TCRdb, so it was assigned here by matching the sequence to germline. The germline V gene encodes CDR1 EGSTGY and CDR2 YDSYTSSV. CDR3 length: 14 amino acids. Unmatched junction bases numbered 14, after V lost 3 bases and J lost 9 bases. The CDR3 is CATWDPFRYSKKLF. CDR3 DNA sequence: TGTGCCACCTGGGATCCTTTCCGGTACTCTAAGAAACTCTTT.

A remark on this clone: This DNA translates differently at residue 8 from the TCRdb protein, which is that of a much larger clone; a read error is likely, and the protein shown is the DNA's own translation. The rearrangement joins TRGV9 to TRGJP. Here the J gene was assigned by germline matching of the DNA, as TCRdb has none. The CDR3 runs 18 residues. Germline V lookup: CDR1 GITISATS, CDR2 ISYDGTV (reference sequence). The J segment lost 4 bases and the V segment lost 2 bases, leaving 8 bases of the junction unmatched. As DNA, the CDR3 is TGTGCCTTGTGGGAGGCGGGCTCTCAAGAGTTGGGCAAAAAAATCAAGGTATTT. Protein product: CALWEAGSQELGKKIKVF.

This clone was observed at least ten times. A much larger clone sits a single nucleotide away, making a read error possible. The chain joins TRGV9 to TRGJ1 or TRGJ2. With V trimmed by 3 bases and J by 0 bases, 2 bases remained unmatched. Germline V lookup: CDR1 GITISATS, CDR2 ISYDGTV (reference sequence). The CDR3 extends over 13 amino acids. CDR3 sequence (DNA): TGTGCCTTGTGGGAGTCGAATTATTATAAGAAACTCTTT. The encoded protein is CALWESNYYKKLF.